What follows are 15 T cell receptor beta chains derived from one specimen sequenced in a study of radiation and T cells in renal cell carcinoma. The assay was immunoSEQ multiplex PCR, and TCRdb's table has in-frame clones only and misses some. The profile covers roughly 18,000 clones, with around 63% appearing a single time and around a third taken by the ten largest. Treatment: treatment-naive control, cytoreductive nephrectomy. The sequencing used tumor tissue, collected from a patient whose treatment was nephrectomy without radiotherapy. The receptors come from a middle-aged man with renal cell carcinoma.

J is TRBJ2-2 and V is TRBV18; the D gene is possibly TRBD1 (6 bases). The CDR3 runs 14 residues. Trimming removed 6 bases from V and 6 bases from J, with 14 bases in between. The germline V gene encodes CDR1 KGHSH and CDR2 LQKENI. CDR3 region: CASSRRQDPGELFF. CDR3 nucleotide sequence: TGTGCCAGCTCCCGAAGACAGGACCCCGGGGAGCTGTTTTTT.

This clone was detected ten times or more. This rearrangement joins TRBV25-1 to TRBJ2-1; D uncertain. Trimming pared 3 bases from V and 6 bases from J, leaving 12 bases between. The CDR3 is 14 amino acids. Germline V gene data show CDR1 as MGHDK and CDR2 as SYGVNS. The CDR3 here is CASSDPGWFNEQFF. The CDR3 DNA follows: TGTGCCAGCAGTGACCCTGGATGGTTCAATGAGCAGTTCTTC.

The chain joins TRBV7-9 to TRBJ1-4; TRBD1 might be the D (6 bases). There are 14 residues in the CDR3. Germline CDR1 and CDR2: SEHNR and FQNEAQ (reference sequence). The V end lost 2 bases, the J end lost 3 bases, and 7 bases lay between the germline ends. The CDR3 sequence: CASSLQGSNEKLFF. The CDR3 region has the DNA TGTGCCAGCAGCTTACAGGGGTCTAATGAAAAACTGTTTTTT.

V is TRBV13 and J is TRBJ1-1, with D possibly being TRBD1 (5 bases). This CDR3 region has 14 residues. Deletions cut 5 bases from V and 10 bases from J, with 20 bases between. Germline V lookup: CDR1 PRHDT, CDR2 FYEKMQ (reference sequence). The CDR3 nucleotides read TGTGCCAGCAGCCGCGGAGGGGCAGGGAGTCGAGCTTTCTTT. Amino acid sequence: CASSRGGAGSRAFF.

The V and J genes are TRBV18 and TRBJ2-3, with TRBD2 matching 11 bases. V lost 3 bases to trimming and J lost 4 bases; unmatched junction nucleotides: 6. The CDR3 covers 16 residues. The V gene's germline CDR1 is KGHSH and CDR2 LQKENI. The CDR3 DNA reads TGTGCCAGCTCACCGCCCAATAGCGGGAGGGCAGATACGCAGTATTTT. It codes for CASSPPNSGRADTQYF. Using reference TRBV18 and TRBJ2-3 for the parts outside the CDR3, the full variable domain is NAGVMQNPRHLVRRRGQEARLRCSPMKGHSHVYWYRQLPEEGLKFMVYLQKENIIDESGMPKERFSAEFPKEGPSILRIQQVVRGDSAAYFCASSPPNSGRADTQYFGPGTRLTVL.

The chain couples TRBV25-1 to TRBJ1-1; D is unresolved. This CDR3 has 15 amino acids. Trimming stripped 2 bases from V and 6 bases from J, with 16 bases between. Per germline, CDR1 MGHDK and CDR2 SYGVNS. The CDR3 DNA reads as TGTGCCAGCAGTGAACTGGGAGGGATCGTCTCTGAAGCTTTCTTT. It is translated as CASSELGGIVSEAFF.

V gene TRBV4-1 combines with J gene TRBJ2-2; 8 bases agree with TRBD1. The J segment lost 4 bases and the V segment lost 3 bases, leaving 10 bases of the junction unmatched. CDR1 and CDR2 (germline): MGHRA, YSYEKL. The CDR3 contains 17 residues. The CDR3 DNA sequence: TGCGCCAGCAGCCAGGGTCCAGGGGGCTCGGGCACCGGGGAGCTGTTTTTT. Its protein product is CASSQGPGGSGTGELFF.

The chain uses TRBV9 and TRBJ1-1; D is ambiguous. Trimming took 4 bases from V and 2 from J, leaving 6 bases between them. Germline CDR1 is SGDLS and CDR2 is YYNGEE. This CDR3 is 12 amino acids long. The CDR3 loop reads CASSNQNTEAFF. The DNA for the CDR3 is TGTGCCAGCAGCAATCAAAACACTGAAGCTTTCTTT. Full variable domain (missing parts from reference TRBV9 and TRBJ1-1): DSGVTQTPKHLITATGQRVTLRCSPRSGDLSVYWYQQSLDQGLQFLIQYYNGEERAKGNILERFSAQQFPDLHSELNLSSLELGDSALYFCASSNQNTEAFFGQGTRLTVV.

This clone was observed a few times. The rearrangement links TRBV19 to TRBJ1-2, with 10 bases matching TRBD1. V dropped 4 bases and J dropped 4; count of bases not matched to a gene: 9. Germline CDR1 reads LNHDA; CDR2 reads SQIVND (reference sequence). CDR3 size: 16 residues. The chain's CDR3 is CASSTPGTGVLYGYTF. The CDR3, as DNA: TGTGCCAGTAGTACCCCCGGGACAGGGGTCCTCTATGGCTACACCTTC.

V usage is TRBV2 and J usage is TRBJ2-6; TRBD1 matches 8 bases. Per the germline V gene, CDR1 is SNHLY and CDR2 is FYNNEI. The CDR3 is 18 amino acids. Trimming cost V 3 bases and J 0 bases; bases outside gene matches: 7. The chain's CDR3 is CASSDRDRLSSGANVLTF. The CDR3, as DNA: TGTGCCAGCAGTGACCGGGACAGGTTGAGCTCTGGGGCCAACGTCCTGACTTTC. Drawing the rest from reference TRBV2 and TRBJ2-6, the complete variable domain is EPEVTQTPSHQVTQMGQEVILRCVPISNHLYFYWYRQILGQKVEFLVSFYNNEISEKSEIFDDQFSVERPDGSNFTLKIRSTKLEDSAMYFCASSDRDRLSSGANVLTFGAGSRLTVL.

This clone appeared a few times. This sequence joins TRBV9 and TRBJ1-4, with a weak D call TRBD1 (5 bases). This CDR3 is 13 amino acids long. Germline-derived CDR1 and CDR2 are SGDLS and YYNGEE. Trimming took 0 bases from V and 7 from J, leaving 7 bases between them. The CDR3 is CASSVVGGEKLFF. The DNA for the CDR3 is TGTGCCAGCAGCGTAGTGGGGGGTGAAAAACTGTTTTTT. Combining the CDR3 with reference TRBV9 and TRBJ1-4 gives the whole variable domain DSGVTQTPKHLITATGQRVTLRCSPRSGDLSVYWYQQSLDQGLQFLIQYYNGEERAKGNILERFSAQQFPDLHSELNLSSLELGDSALYFCASSVVGGEKLFFGSGTQLSVL.

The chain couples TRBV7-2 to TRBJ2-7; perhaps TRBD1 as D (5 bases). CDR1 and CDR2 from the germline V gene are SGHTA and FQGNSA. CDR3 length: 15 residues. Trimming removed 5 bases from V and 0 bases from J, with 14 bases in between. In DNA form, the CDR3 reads TGTGCCAGCAGCGCGCAGGGATTCAGCTCCTACGAGCAGTACTTC. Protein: CASSAQGFSSYEQYF.

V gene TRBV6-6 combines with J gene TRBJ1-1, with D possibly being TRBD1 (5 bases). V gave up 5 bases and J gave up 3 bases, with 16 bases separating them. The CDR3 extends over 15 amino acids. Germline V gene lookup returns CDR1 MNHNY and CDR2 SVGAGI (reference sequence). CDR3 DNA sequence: TGTGCCAGCAGTATCAACCGGGACCGACACACTGAAGCTTTCTTT. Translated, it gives CASSINRDRHTEAFF.

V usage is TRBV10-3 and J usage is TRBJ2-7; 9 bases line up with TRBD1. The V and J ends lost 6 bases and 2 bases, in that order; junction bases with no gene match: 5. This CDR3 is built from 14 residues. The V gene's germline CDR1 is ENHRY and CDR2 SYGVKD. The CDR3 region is CAIRFDRGAYEQYF. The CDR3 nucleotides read TGTGCCATCAGGTTTGACAGGGGGGCCTACGAGCAGTACTTC.

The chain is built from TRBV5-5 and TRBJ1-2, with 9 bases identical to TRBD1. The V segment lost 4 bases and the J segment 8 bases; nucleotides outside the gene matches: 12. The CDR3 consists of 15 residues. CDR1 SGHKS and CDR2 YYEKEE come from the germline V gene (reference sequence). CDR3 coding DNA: TGTGCCAGCAGCCCGAATACGGGACAGGGAAGCGGCTACACCTTC. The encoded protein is CASSPNTGQGSGYTF.